This TCR beta chain was found in a study of T cells in Graves' hyperthyroidism and ophthalmopathy. Diagnoses were established using clinical symptoms, serum thyroxine and TRAb, thyroid ultrasound and orbital computed tomography. The table lists this clonotype with a few counts. Its antigen is not identified. Broader study findings: Ophthalmopathy, which appeared later, was predicted by the model a median approximately six months before onset.

This CDR3 contains 15 residues. V lost 2 bases and J 1 base, leaving 12 bases between the germline ends. Germline lookup yields CDR1 SGDLS and CDR2 YYNGEE. RNA transcripts yielded amplified TCR beta CDR3 regions. A set of HTBI primers served as the primers for a first-round RT-PCR of the TCR CDR3. TCRdb analysed the multiplex PCR reads with MiXCR anew, one entry per CDR3 protein. The data hold a few hundred thousand distinct CDR3 sequences, with roughly 15% observed a single time. This TCR was recovered from a woman between 50 and 59 years old with Graves' hyperthyroidism that later progressed to Graves' ophthalmopathy. The material sequenced was blood. J is TRBJ1-1 and V is TRBV9; TRBD1 is a possible D gene (5 bases). The CDR3 spells CASSVGQLENTEAFF. In DNA form, the CDR3 reads TGTGCCAGCAGCGTCGGACAACTCGAGAACACTGAAGCTTTCTTT.